The 13 T cell receptor beta chains reported below all come from one sample, sequenced in a study of blood T cell repertoires in COVID-19 (TCRdb year 2020). The library came from the immunoSEQ multiplex PCR assay. TCRdb took this table from immuneACCESS and kept in-frame rearrangements with V and J called. Such tables lack part of the clones; where checked against another copy, unresolved V genes explain under half of the gap, and the rest is unexplained. In all, the sample holds more than 200,000 clones, and around 86% of those were seen once. The ten largest account for roughly 8.2% of the sample. The sample consisted of peripheral blood. These receptors were collected from a woman over 75 with COVID-19, enrolled during active disease.

The rearrangement uses TRBV19 and TRBJ2-1; TRBD2 aligns across 8 bases. The CDR3 extends over 15 amino acids. The V gene end was trimmed by 5 bases and the J gene end by 9 bases; junction bases not matched to a gene: 12. From germline, CDR1 is LNHDA and CDR2 SQIVND (reference sequence). Written as DNA, the CDR3 is TGTGCCAGTAGTTCCTGGGGGACTAGTCGAGCTGAGCAGTTCTTC. Residues: CASSSWGTSRAEQFF.

The genes are TRBV19 and TRBJ1-1, with a possible D match to TRBD1 (5 bases). The CDR3 extends over 14 amino acids. Trimming took 6 bases from V and 0 from J, leaving 11 bases between them. Germline-derived CDR1 and CDR2 are LNHDA and SQIVND (reference sequence). The CDR3 DNA reads TGTGCCAGTAGACCCCAGGGCATGAACACTGAAGCTTTCTTT. It codes for CASRPQGMNTEAFF.

This clone was seen just once. J is TRBJ1-3 and V is TRBV27; no clear D gene. This CDR3 is 13 amino acids long. Trimming took off 7 bases at V and 1 base at J, with 8 bases between the two ends. CDR1 and CDR2 from the germline V gene are MNHEY and SMNVEV (reference sequence). CDR3 sequence reads: CASMDFSGNTIYF. The CDR3 region has the DNA TGTGCCAGCATGGACTTTTCTGGAAACACCATATATTTT.

This clone was counted at least ten times. The V call is TRBV14, the J call TRBJ2-7; the D is unclear. Per the germline V gene, CDR1 is SGHDN and CDR2 is FVKESK. The length of the CDR3 is 12 residues. V was trimmed by 3 bases and J by 3 bases, leaving 6 bases between them. CDR3 loop: CASSHSSYEQYF. The CDR3 DNA is TGTGCCAGCAGCCATTCTAGCTACGAGCAGTACTTC.

The chain carries TRBV5-4 and TRBJ1-3; the D is unclear. V was shortened by 1 base and J by 3 bases, with 8 bases between the two germline ends. Germline CDR1 and CDR2: SGHNT and YYREEE (reference sequence). CDR3 length equals 14 residues. For the CDR3, the DNA is TGTGCCAGCAGCTTGAGCCCCGATGGAAACACCATATATTTT. It specifies CASSLSPDGNTIYF.

This clone was picked up a small number of times. The V and J genes are TRBV29-1 and TRBJ1-1; D possibly corresponds to TRBD1 (6 bases). The CDR3 has 12 amino acids. V was clipped by 6 bases and J by 4 bases, with 12 bases between them. The V gene's germline CDR1 is SQVTM and CDR2 ANQGSEA. CDR3 coding DNA: TGCAGCGTCAGGGGCGGGAGCACTGAAGCTTTCTTT. It codes for CSVRGGSTEAFF.

The chain has TRBV4-1 and TRBJ2-1; 9 positions match TRBD2. Losses at the gene ends were 3 bases for V and 8 bases for J; bases not matched to a gene: 14. The CDR3 is 17 amino acids. Germline V gene lookup returns CDR1 MGHRA and CDR2 YSYEKL. The CDR3 region is CASSQAVGAGGGDEQFF. The CDR3 coding sequence is TGCGCCAGCAGCCAGGCCGTTGGAGCGGGGGGAGGGGATGAGCAGTTCTTC.

This clone has a handful of counts. The chain joins TRBV9 to TRBJ1-2; the match to TRBD1 covers 8 bases. Germline V CDR1 and CDR2: SGDLS, YYNGEE. This CDR3 spans 15 amino acids. V dropped 4 bases and J dropped 4; count of bases not matched to a gene: 9. CDR3 amino acids: CASSPRDRLAYGYTF. CDR3 coding DNA: TGTGCCAGCAGCCCCCGGGACAGGCTAGCCTATGGCTACACCTTC.

This chain joins TRBV7-2 and TRBJ2-7; 7 bases match TRBD2. The CDR3 length is 14 residues. The trim removed 5 bases at V and 0 bases at J, leaving 4 bases unmatched. CDR1 and CDR2 from the germline V gene are SGHTA and FQGNSA. DNA for the CDR3: TGTGCCAGCAGCCTGGGACTAAGCTCCTACGAGCAGTACTTC. Translating gives CASSLGLSSYEQYF.

The rearrangement uses TRBV6-5 and TRBJ1-2; no definite D call. Germline V gene sequence: CDR1 MNHEY, CDR2 SVGAGI. Trimming removed 0 bases at V and 4 bases at J, with 9 bases between. This CDR3 contains 14 residues. Here the CDR3 reads CASSYSGAVYGYTF. In DNA form, the CDR3 reads TGTGCCAGCAGTTACTCGGGAGCGGTCTATGGCTACACCTTC.

The chain recombines TRBV4-1 with TRBJ2-5; 7 nucleotides match TRBD1. CDR3 length equals 11 residues. CDR1 and CDR2 from the germline V gene are MGHRA and YSYEKL. V dropped 7 bases and J dropped 13; count of bases not matched to a gene: 9. CDR3 loop: CASITPGQPYF. CDR3 DNA: TGCGCCAGCATTACCCCGGGACAGCCGTACTTC.

CDR3 amino acids: CASRLARWARAKNIQYF. CDR3 bases: TGTGCAAGTCGCTTAGCGCGATGGGCGCGAGCCAAAAACATTCAGTACTTC. The chain links TRBV12-2 to TRBJ2-4; TRBD1 reflects the table's D call only, with no check against the DNA. TRBV12-2 is a pseudogene segment. The CDR3 has 17 amino acids.

This chain uses TRBV5-8 with TRBJ1-5; D possibly corresponds to TRBD1 (5 bases). The ends were cut back, 0 bases at V and 4 bases at J, with 8 bases in the middle. The V gene's germline CDR1 is SGHTS and CDR2 YDEGEE. The CDR3 extends over 14 amino acids. DNA of the CDR3: TGTGCCAGCAGCTTGGGACAGAAGAATCAGCCCCAGCATTTT. Translating gives CASSLGQKNQPQHF.